The next 23 T cell receptor beta chains were all read from a single sample in a study of blood T cell repertoires in COVID-19. This table comes from immunoSEQ multiplex PCR, and its TCRdb copy is limited to in-frame clones, with some not included. The sample carries approximately 260,000 clones, around 92% recorded once. The sequenced sample consisted of PBMCs or T cells enriched from blood (not recorded which). These receptors were collected from a woman aged 55-75 years who had recovered from COVID-19.

This chain joins TRBV9 and TRBJ1-1; 12 bases align to TRBD1. Trimming at V came to 2 bases and at J to 2 bases, leaving 4 bases not matched to a gene. CDR1 and CDR2 (germline): SGDLS, YYNGEE. This CDR3 is built from 16 residues. For the CDR3, the DNA is TGTGCCAGCAGCGTCGGGACAGGGGGCCAAAACACTGAAGCTTTCTTT. Translating it yields CASSVGTGGQNTEAFF.

The chain couples TRBV28 to TRBJ1-1; 9 nucleotides align to TRBD1. J was trimmed by 4 bases and V by 10 bases; bases with no gene match: 7. The CDR3 contains 13 residues. The germline gives CDR1 MDHEN, CDR2 SYDVKM. The CDR3 nucleotides are TGTGCCATAGGGACAGGGATGCTCACTGAAGCTTTCTTT. It translates to CAIGTGMLTEAFF.

This CDR3 reads CASREQGSPNYGYTF. The DNA for the CDR3 is TGTGCCAGCAGGGAACAGGGGTCGCCCAACTATGGCTACACCTTC. This chain uses TRBV28 with TRBJ1-2; 7 positions match TRBD1. This CDR3 is 15 amino acids long. V gave up 6 bases and J gave up 2 bases; unmatched junction bases: 9. Germline values: CDR1 MDHEN, CDR2 SYDVKM.

This chain links TRBV19 with TRBJ1-1; unclear D gene. The V end was cut by 1 base, the J end by 4 bases, with 7 bases between. Germline CDR1 LNHDA, CDR2 SQIVND (reference sequence). The length of the CDR3 is 13 residues. In nucleotides, the CDR3 is TGTGCCAGTAGTATAGGTTATAGCACTGAAGCTTTCTTT. Residues: CASSIGYSTEAFF.

This clone has just one count. The chain has TRBV19 and TRBJ1-2; 7 positions match TRBD1. Germline CDR1 reads LNHDA; CDR2 reads SQIVND (reference sequence). The CDR3 is made up of 16 amino acids. J lost 2 bases, V lost 3 bases, and 9 bases had no gene match. CDR3 amino acids: CASSIPGQHTNYGYTF. The CDR3 DNA follows: TGTGCCAGTAGTATTCCGGGACAGCACACCAACTATGGCTACACCTTC.

This clone occurred once. For the CDR3, the DNA is TGCAGCGTGGGACCGGGACAAGAGACCGCGAGGAATACGCAGTATTTT. Amino acids: CSVGPGQETARNTQYF. This chain links TRBV29-1 with TRBJ2-3; D perhaps matches TRBD1 (6 bases). The CDR3 extends over 16 amino acids. Trimming pared 6 bases from V and 7 bases from J, leaving 26 bases between. CDR1 SQVTM and CDR2 ANQGSEA come from the germline V gene.

This clone was found a few times. The chain recombines TRBV29-1 with TRBJ2-5, with 8 bases aligning to TRBD1. The CDR3 sequence is 13 residues long. In germline, CDR1 is SQVTM, CDR2 ANQGSEA. Trimming cost V 4 bases and J 4 bases; bases outside gene matches: 5. Here the CDR3 reads CSVGRDRRETQYF. CDR3 bases: TGCAGCGTTGGCCGGGACAGGAGAGAGACCCAGTACTTC.

The V call is TRBV11-3, the J call TRBJ2-1, with D uncertain. The germline V and J ends were trimmed by 5 bases and 8 bases, with 10 bases remaining between them. The germline CDR1 and CDR2 sequences are SGHNT and YENEEA. The CDR3 sequence is 12 residues long. For the CDR3, the DNA is TGTGCCAGCAGCCCCCCCTCGGATGAGCAGTTCTTC. Translation: CASSPPSDEQFF.

In this sample, this clone turned up a few times. The genes are TRBV4-2 and TRBJ1-1, with 9 bases matching TRBD1. Germline V lookup: CDR1 LGHNA, CDR2 YNFKEQ. This CDR3 is built from 18 residues. After removal of 1 base from V and 4 bases from J, the junction contained 13 bases not matched to a gene. The DNA for the CDR3 is TGTGCCAGCAGCCAAGTTTACCGGGGACAGGGCTTGGGCACTGAAGCTTTCTTT. This translates into CASSQVYRGQGLGTEAFF.

This rearrangement joins TRBV27 to TRBJ1-1; 8 bases map to TRBD1. The ends lost 11 bases at V and 3 bases at J; junction bases unmatched: 11. The CDR3 has 14 residues. CDR1 is MNHEY and CDR2 is SMNVEV in the germline V gene (reference sequence). The CDR3 DNA follows: TGTGCCCTATTCAGGGGGCGATCCTACACTGAAGCTTTCTTT. Its protein product is CALFRGRSYTEAFF.

This sequence joins TRBV2 and TRBJ1-5; no reliable D call. V dropped 3 bases and J dropped 0 bases, with 6 bases sitting between them. CDR3 size: 14 residues. Germline V lookup: CDR1 SNHLY, CDR2 FYNNEI. The CDR3 nucleotides read TGTGCCAGCAGTGACAGGTTTAGCAATCAGCCCCAGCATTTT. This sequence encodes CASSDRFSNQPQHF. The whole variable domain, filled in from reference TRBV2 and TRBJ1-5, reads EPEVTQTPSHQVTQMGQEVILRCVPISNHLYFYWYRQILGQKVEFLVSFYNNEISEKSEIFDDQFSVERPDGSNFTLKIRSTKLEDSAMYFCASSDRFSNQPQHFGDGTRLSIL.

The chain recombines TRBV7-8 with TRBJ2-7, with 10 bases that match TRBD2. The CDR3 is 16 amino acids. In germline, CDR1 is SGHVS, CDR2 FQNEAQ. V dropped 0 bases and J dropped 5; count of bases not matched to a gene: 7. CDR3 protein: CASSLAPGLARNEQYF. The CDR3 DNA follows: TGTGCCAGCAGCTTAGCTCCGGGACTAGCGAGAAACGAGCAGTACTTC. Based on the CDR3 plus reference TRBV7-8 and TRBJ2-7, the full variable domain is GAGVSQSPRYKVAKRGQDVALRCDPISGHVSLFWYQQALGQGPEFLTYFQNEAQLDKSGLPSDRFFAERPEGSVSTLKIQRTQQEDSAVYLCASSLAPGLARNEQYFGPGTRLTVT.

The chain recombines TRBV2 with TRBJ2-2; 11 bases match TRBD2. The V and J ends lost 4 bases and 7 bases, in that order; junction bases with no gene match: 5. The CDR3 length is 15 residues. Germline values: CDR1 SNHLY, CDR2 FYNNEI. The DNA for the CDR3 is TGTGCCAGCAGTGGAAGGGGACTAGCGGTCGGGGAGCTGTTTTTT. It translates to CASSGRGLAVGELFF. Full variable domain (remainder filled in from reference TRBV2 and TRBJ2-2): EPEVTQTPSHQVTQMGQEVILRCVPISNHLYFYWYRQILGQKVEFLVSFYNNEISEKSEIFDDQFSVERPDGSNFTLKIRSTKLEDSAMYFCASSGRGLAVGELFFGEGSRLTVL.

The chain has TRBV5-1 and TRBJ2-1; the match to TRBD2 covers 8 bases. The CDR3 has 14 residues. J lost 8 bases, V lost 0 bases, and 4 bases had no gene match. From germline, CDR1 is SGHRS and CDR2 YFSETQ. CDR3 protein: CASSLAGGAHEQFF. The CDR3 DNA is TGCGCCAGCAGCTTGGCGGGAGGGGCCCATGAGCAGTTCTTC.

Notes on this clone: Other DNA sequences of this sample code for an identical CDR3. The V and J genes are TRBV28 and TRBJ2-4, with TRBD1 matching 9 bases. CDR1 and CDR2 (germline): MDHEN, SYDVKM. V dropped 6 bases and J dropped 3; count of bases not matched to a gene: 3. The CDR3 totals 14 residues. In DNA, the CDR3 is TGTGCCAGCAGCCTGACAGGGGGCAAAAACATTCAGTACTTC. This translates into CASSLTGGKNIQYF.

The table lists this clone with a count of one. The chain combines TRBV2 with TRBJ2-3, with D perhaps TRBD1 (6 bases). V lost 8 bases to trimming and J lost 6 bases, with 12 bases between them. Germline V CDR1 and CDR2: SNHLY, FYNNEI. The CDR3 is 12 residues long. The CDR3 nucleotides read TGTGCCAGCGATAGGACAGTGGATACGCAGTATTTT. Amino acids: CASDRTVDTQYF.

The chain carries TRBV24-1 and TRBJ2-1; 9 nucleotides align to TRBD1. The CDR3 is 15 residues long. V shed 3 bases and J 7 bases; nucleotides not matched to a gene: 6. From germline, CDR1 is KGHDR and CDR2 SFDVKD. CDR3 sequence (DNA): TGTGCCACCAGTGATCTCCTTGGACAGGGGAATGAGCAGTTCTTC. Protein product: CATSDLLGQGNEQFF.

The chain links TRBV6-1 to TRBJ1-5; D call uncertain. Trimming left V 2 bases short and J 7 bases short, with 6 bases between. The CDR3 sequence is 12 residues long. The germline V gene has CDR1 MNHNS and CDR2 SASEGT. The CDR3 region is CASSEIRQPQHF. The CDR3 coding sequence is TGTGCCAGCAGTGAAATACGGCAGCCCCAGCATTTT.

This clone was observed a single time. The chain employs TRBV7-9 and TRBJ1-2, with D uncertain. Germline-derived CDR1 and CDR2 are SEHNR and FQNEAQ (reference sequence). The CDR3 has 13 residues. Trimming took 7 bases from V and 1 from J, leaving 10 bases between them. Here the CDR3 reads CASIPPVNYGYTF. The CDR3 DNA reads TGTGCCAGCATTCCGCCGGTTAACTATGGCTACACCTTC.

This chain links TRBV4-2 with TRBJ2-1; tentative D call: TRBD2 (6 bases). Trimming took off 1 base at V and 5 bases at J, with 12 bases between the two ends. The CDR3 spans 15 residues. Per germline, CDR1 LGHNA and CDR2 YNFKEQ. The CDR3 region has the DNA TGTGCCAGCAGCCAAGCCGAGGGGACTGACAATGAGCAGTTCTTC. Translated, it gives CASSQAEGTDNEQFF.

The CDR3: CASSFQGASNYGYTF. The CDR3 DNA reads TGTGCCAGTAGTTTCCAGGGGGCCTCTAACTATGGCTACACCTTC. The V and J genes are TRBV19 and TRBJ1-2, with 8 bases fitting TRBD1. After removal of 5 bases from V and 0 bases from J, the junction contained 5 bases not matched to a gene. Looked up from germline, CDR1 is LNHDA and CDR2 is SQIVND (reference sequence). The CDR3 consists of 15 residues. The entire variable domain, with the rest obtained from reference TRBV19 and TRBJ1-2, is as follows: DGGITQSPKYLFRKEGQNVTLSCEQNLNHDAMYWYRQDPGQGLRLIYYSQIVNDFQKGDIAEGYSVSREKKESFPLTVTSAQKNPTAFYLCASSFQGASNYGYTFGSGTRLTVV.

The CDR3 bases are TGTGCCACAACCGGGACAGGAGTTTACAATGAGCAGTTCTTC. Protein product: CATTGTGVYNEQFF. The V gene is TRBV24-1, the J gene TRBJ2-1; TRBD1 agrees at 8 bases. Germline trimming cut 10 bases from V and 4 bases from J; bases unmatched to any gene: 8. Per the germline V gene, CDR1 is KGHDR and CDR2 is SFDVKD. This CDR3 is 14 amino acids long.

The chain is built from TRBV27 and TRBJ1-6, with no clear D. The CDR3 covers 15 residues. Germline V CDR1 and CDR2: MNHEY, SMNVEV (reference sequence). The V and J ends lost 6 bases and 6 bases respectively, with 15 bases between them. Written as DNA, the CDR3 is TGTGCCAGCAGCCAGCCAGGCTTGTTTAATTCACCCCTCCACTTT. Translating gives CASSQPGLFNSPLHF.